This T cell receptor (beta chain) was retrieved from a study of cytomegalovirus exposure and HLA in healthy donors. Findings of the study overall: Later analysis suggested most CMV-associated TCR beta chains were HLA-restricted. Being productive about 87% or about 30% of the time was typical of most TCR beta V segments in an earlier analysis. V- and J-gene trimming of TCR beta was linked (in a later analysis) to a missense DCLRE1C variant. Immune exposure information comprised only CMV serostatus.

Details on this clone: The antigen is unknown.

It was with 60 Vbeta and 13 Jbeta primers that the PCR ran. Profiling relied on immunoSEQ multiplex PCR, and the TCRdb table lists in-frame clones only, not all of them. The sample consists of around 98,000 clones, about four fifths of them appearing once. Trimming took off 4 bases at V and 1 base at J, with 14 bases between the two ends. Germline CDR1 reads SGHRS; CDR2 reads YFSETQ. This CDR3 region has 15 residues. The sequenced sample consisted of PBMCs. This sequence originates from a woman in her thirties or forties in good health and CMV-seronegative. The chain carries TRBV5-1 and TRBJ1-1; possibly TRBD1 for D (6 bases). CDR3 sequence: CASSALQGRNTEAFF. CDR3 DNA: TGCGCCAGCAGCGCACTACAGGGACGGAACACTGAAGCTTTCTTT.